This TCR beta chain was sequenced during a study of regulatory T cells in long-lasting Graves disease. Study-level results: Thyroid tissue was not studied; only peripheral blood was.

This clonotype has only a few counts. The antigen is not known. Described time point: persistent/refractory GD, antithyroid drugs over 5 years with positive TRAb. Generation of the TCR library employed RNA extracted from PBMCs. The germline V gene encodes CDR1 DFQATT and CDR2 SNEGSKA (reference sequence). The CDR3 is 15 amino acids. The junction had 14 bases not matched to a gene; V was cut back by 5 bases and J by 8 bases. Investigators prepared the TCR beta libraries by applying iRepertoire HTBI primers and Arm-PCR of CDR3 regions. Using its own MiXCR run on the multiplex PCR reads, TCRdb lists one record per CDR3 protein. The table records about half a million distinct CDR3 sequences, around a fifth of them present only once.

The receptor was derived from a female donor with Graves disease. This chain joins TRBV20-1 and TRBJ2-1; 8 bases agree with TRBD2. The sample here was peripheral blood mononuclear cells (PBMCs), taken when the disease was refractory, from a patient treated with antithyroid drugs. Written as DNA, the CDR3 is TGCAGTGCTGTTGTTGTGGCGGGAGGCTCGGATGAGCAGTTCTTC. Its protein product is CSAVVVAGGSDEQFF.